The 3 T cell receptor beta chains below come from one sample, sequenced in a study of CD8 T cells in ankylosing spondylitis. TCRdb reanalysed the 5' RACE reads using MiXCR and keeps one entry per CDR3 protein. The sample has approximately 540,000 distinct CDR3 sequences, about an eighth seen once. These receptors' antigens are unknown. Regarding the study as a whole: Within ankylosing spondylitis blood, a TCR beta motif made up of eight or nine highly homologous variants appeared to be characteristic.

The material sequenced was blood, either unsorted or a sorted T cell fraction (not recorded which). These receptors all stem from a male donor with ankylosing spondylitis.

This clonotype was seen at least ten times. V and J are TRBV20-1 and TRBJ2-3, with 9 bases aligning to TRBD2. Germline loops: CDR1 DFQATT, CDR2 SNEGSKA (reference sequence). The length of the CDR3 is 13 residues. This CDR3 reads CATGLALSDTQYF. CDR3 in DNA: TGCGCGACGGGACTAGCTCTTTCGGATACGCAGTATTTT.

The chain employs TRBV12-3 or TRBV12-4 and TRBJ1-1; 7 bases are shared with TRBD1. With V trimmed by 7 bases and J by 0 bases, 11 bases remained unmatched. The CDR3 runs to 16 residues. The chain's CDR3 is CASIVRGQPMNTEAFF. Here the CDR3 DNA reads TGTGCCAGCATCGTCCGGGGACAGCCTATGAACACTGAAGCTTTCTTT.

In this sample, this clonotype turned up a few times. The V call is TRBV20-1, the J call TRBJ1-6; no reliable D call. Between the trimmed V and J ends, which lost 6 bases and 0 bases, there was a span of 12 bases. Germline V gene lookup returns CDR1 DFQATT and CDR2 SNEGSKA (reference sequence). The CDR3 is made up of 15 amino acids. CDR3 protein: CSAVDFRSYNSPLHF. The CDR3, as DNA: TGCAGTGCCGTGGACTTTCGCTCCTATAATTCACCCCTCCACTTT.